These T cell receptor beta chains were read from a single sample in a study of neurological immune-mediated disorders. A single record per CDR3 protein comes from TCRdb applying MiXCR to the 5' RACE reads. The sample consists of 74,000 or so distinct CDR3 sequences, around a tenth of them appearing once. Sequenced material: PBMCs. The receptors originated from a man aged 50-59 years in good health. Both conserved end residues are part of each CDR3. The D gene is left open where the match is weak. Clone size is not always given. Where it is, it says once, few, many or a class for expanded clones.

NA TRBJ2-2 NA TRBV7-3 CASSFQGGGNIGELFF TGTGCCAGCAGCTTCCAGGGAGGCGGGAACATCGGGGAGCTGTTTTTT
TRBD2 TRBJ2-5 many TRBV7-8 CASSLGRVAGAFKGTQYF TGTGCCAGCAGCTTAGGGCGGGTAGCGGGAGCCTTTAAAGGGACCCAGTACTTC
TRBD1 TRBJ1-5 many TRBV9 CASSPGQGGRNQPQHF TGTGCCAGCAGCCCTGGACAGGGGGGGCGCAATCAGCCCCAGCATTTT
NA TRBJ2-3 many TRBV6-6 CASSYSSDTQYF TGTGCCAGCAGTTACAGCTCAGATACGCAGTATTTT
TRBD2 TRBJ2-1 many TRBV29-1 CSVEAGTSGFGDEQFF TGCAGCGTTGAGGCCGGGACTAGCGGGTTTGGCGATGAGCAGTTCTTC
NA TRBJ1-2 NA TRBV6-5 CASSVGGSGYTF TGTGCCAGCAGCGTTGGAGGTTCTGGCTACACCTTC
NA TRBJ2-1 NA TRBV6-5 CASSSPSGQPVNDQFF TGTGCCAGCAGTTCCCCCAGTGGCCAGCCAGTCAATGATCAGTTCTTC
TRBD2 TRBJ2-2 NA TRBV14 CASSRRGDTGELFF TGTGCCAGCAGCCGCCGGGGGGACACCGGGGAGCTGTTTTTT
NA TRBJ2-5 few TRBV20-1 CSARQGSGETQYF TGCAGTGCTAGACAGGGGAGTGGGGAGACCCAGTACTTC
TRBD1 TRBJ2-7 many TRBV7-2 CASSLMTGGSAGASEQYF TGTGCCAGCAGCCTAATGACAGGGGGCTCAGCGGGAGCATCCGAGCAGTACTTC
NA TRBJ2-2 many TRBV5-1 CASSRSGAASNTGELFF TGCGCCAGCAGCCGAAGCGGAGCGGCGTCGAACACCGGGGAGCTGTTTTTT
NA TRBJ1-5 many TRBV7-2 CASSPDRISNQPQHF TGTGCCAGCAGCCCAGACAGGATTAGCAATCAGCCCCAGCATTTT
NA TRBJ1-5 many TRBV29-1 CSVRQTYNQPQHF TGCAGCGTTAGGCAGACTTACAATCAGCCCCAGCATTTT